What follows is one T cell receptor beta chain and its context. Original data processing: Estimated nucleated cell counts came from reference gene primer amplification. Measured with immunoSEQ multiplex PCR; TCRdb has only the in-frame clones, and not every one. The V and J calls and the clone size are those of that table, but D and trimming were determined from the DNA. The data contain about 300,000 clones, around 86% of them seen just once; the ten biggest clones take up approximately 4.1%. This study enrolled people aged about 18 to 100 from around 25 US geographic areas. Each recovered donor of Cohort 3 presented with two negative PCRs, clearance, or symptom resolution. The entry originates in a study of blood T cell repertoires in COVID-19. The germline gives CDR1 DFQATT, CDR2 SNEGSKA (reference sequence). Trimming cost V 3 bases and J 1 base; bases outside gene matches: 6. The CDR3 is 15 amino acids.

The TCR was taken from a man aged 30 to 45 who had recovered from COVID-19. The chain recombines TRBV20-1 with TRBJ2-3; TRBD2 agrees at 8 bases. Specimen: PBMCs or T cells enriched from blood (not recorded which). CDR3 amino acids: CSASASGYGTDTQYF. CDR3 in DNA: TGCAGTGCTAGTGCTAGCGGGTACGGCACAGATACGCAGTATTTT.